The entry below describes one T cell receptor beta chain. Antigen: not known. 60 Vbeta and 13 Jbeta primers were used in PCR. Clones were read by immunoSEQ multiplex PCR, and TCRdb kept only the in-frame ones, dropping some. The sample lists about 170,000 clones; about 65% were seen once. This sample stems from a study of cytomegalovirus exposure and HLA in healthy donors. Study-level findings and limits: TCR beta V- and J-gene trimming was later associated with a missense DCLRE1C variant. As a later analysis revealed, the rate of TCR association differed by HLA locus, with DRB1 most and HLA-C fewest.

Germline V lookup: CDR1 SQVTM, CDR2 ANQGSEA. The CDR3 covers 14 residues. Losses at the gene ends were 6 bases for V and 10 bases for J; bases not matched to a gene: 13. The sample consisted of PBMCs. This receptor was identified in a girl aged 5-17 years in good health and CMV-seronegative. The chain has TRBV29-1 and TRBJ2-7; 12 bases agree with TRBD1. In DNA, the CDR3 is TGCAGCGTAATGACCGGGACAGGGGGCTATAGCCAGTACTTC. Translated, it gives CSVMTGTGGYSQYF.